This section outlines one TCR beta chain sequence together with its context. Antigen specificity is unknown. With the 5' RACE reads reprocessed, TCRdb shows one record per CDR3 protein and no DNA. Here the sample table reports about 550,000 distinct CDR3 sequences. CDR1 is SGHDT and CDR2 is YYEEEE in the germline V gene. This CDR3 is 14 amino acids long. The data stem from a study of T cells expressing NK-cell markers. About the research overall: Eight donors were sequenced, of whom seven were HCMV-seropositive, while the remaining one was HCMV-seronegative.

Study-level results: Dominant NKG2C+ clonotypes were found to form about 1.0-7.5% of CD8+ T cells in 5 or 6 donors.

Input material: blood T cells: a sorted CD56 or NKG2C T cell subset, CD4+ or CD8+ T cells, or bulk PBMC T cells (not recorded which). The J gene is TRBJ2-5, the V gene TRBV5-6; absent DNA, TCRdb's TRBD1 call cannot be checked. The sequence derives from a man between 18 and 35 years old in good health. The CDR3 sequence: CASRPGQGVWTQYF.